A selection of T cell receptor beta chains follows, all from one sample in a study of cytomegalovirus exposure and HLA in healthy donors. The method was immunoSEQ multiplex PCR; TCRdb's version includes in-frame clones alone and lacks a portion of them. Of 180,000 or so clones detected, 75% to 80% appear once; the ten largest clones hold about an eighth. Input material: PBMCs. These receptor sequences come from a man aged 50 or older in good health and CMV-seropositive. The CDR3 runs from the conserved cysteine through the conserved F or W. Each record gives: clone size, J gene, D gene, V gene, CDR3 protein, CDR3 DNA. D genes are given only for firm matches. Clone size is shown for a subset of rows, as once, few, many or a class of expanded clone.

clone_size: NA
j_call: TRBJ2-5
d_call: TRBD2
v_call: TRBV27
cdr3_aa: CASSSLAGEETQYF
cdr3_nt: TGTGCCAGCAGTTCTCTAGCGGGGGAAGAGACCCAGTACTTC

clone_size: NA
j_call: TRBJ2-2
d_call: TRBD1
v_call: TRBV7-2
cdr3_aa: CASSLNPRGLGTGELFF
cdr3_nt: TGTGCCAGCAGCTTAAACCCCAGGGGGCTCGGAACCGGGGAGCTGTTTTTT

clone_size: NA
j_call: TRBJ1-6
d_call: NA
v_call: TRBV5-6
cdr3_aa: CASSLRTHHNNSPLHF
cdr3_nt: TGTGCCAGCAGCTTGAGGACACATCACAATAATTCACCCCTCCACTTT

clone_size: NA
j_call: TRBJ2-7
d_call: TRBD1
v_call: TRBV27
cdr3_aa: CASSLTVLGTVVYEQYF
cdr3_nt: TGTGCCAGCAGTTTAACCGTTTTAGGGACAGTGGTCTACGAGCAGTACTTC

clone_size: few
j_call: TRBJ2-1
d_call: TRBD2
v_call: TRBV7-7
cdr3_aa: CASSSGLAGAGEQFF
cdr3_nt: TGTGCCAGCAGCTCGGGACTAGCGGGGGCAGGAGAGCAGTTCTTC

clone_size: few
j_call: TRBJ1-1
d_call: NA
v_call: TRBV6-5
cdr3_aa: CASSPKGQGGEAFF
cdr3_nt: TGTGCCAGCAGTCCAAAGGGCCAGGGAGGTGAAGCTTTCTTT

clone_size: few
j_call: TRBJ1-1
d_call: TRBD1
v_call: TRBV18
cdr3_aa: CASSPQGQGSEAFF
cdr3_nt: TGTGCCAGCTCACCCCAGGGACAGGGAAGTGAAGCTTTCTTT

clone_size: NA
j_call: TRBJ1-2
d_call: NA
v_call: TRBV27
cdr3_aa: CASSLSRGRVGYTF
cdr3_nt: TGTGCCAGCAGTTTATCCCGGGGTAGGGTTGGCTACACCTTC

clone_size: NA
j_call: TRBJ1-5
d_call: TRBD1
v_call: TRBV5-8
cdr3_aa: CASSLGQGVLQPQHF
cdr3_nt: TGTGCCAGCAGCTTGGGACAGGGGGTATTGCAGCCCCAGCATTTT

clone_size: NA
j_call: TRBJ1-2
d_call: NA
v_call: TRBV19
cdr3_aa: CASSIYLTGANYGYTF
cdr3_nt: TGTGCCAGTAGTATATATTTAACAGGAGCTAACTATGGCTACACCTTC

clone_size: once
j_call: TRBJ2-3
d_call: NA
v_call: TRBV28
cdr3_aa: CASSPGPASTQYF
cdr3_nt: TGTGCCAGCAGCCCCGGCCCCGCTAGTACGCAGTATTTT

clone_size: once
j_call: TRBJ1-1
d_call: NA
v_call: TRBV11-2
cdr3_aa: CASSFVPSGTEAFF
cdr3_nt: TGTGCCAGCAGCTTTGTCCCTTCGGGCACTGAAGCTTTCTTT

clone_size: NA
j_call: TRBJ2-3
d_call: NA
v_call: TRBV10-1
cdr3_aa: CASSGGEERYTDTQYF
cdr3_nt: TGCGCCAGCAGCGGAGGGGAGGAGCGGTACACAGATACGCAGTATTTT

clone_size: NA
j_call: TRBJ1-1
d_call: NA
v_call: TRBV2
cdr3_aa: CASSTDRGANTEAFF
cdr3_nt: TGTGCCAGCAGTACCGATCGGGGGGCGAACACTGAAGCTTTCTTT

clone_size: NA
j_call: TRBJ2-7
d_call: TRBD2
v_call: TRBV11-2
cdr3_aa: CASSYGPLVAGINEQYF
cdr3_nt: TGTGCCAGCAGCTATGGTCCGTTAGTAGCGGGGATCAACGAGCAGTACTTC

clone_size: NA
j_call: TRBJ2-5
d_call: NA
v_call: TRBV30
cdr3_aa: CAWSVLRGSLRETQYF
cdr3_nt: TGTGCCTGGAGTGTACTCCGGGGTAGTTTGAGAGAGACCCAGTACTTC

clone_size: NA
j_call: TRBJ2-7
d_call: NA
v_call: TRBV4-1
cdr3_aa: CASSQEETVLSYEQYF
cdr3_nt: TGCGCCAGCAGCCAAGAGGAGACAGTCCTCTCCTACGAGCAGTACTTC

clone_size: NA
j_call: TRBJ1-6
d_call: NA
v_call: TRBV6-5
cdr3_aa: CASSPGDWGNSPLHF
cdr3_nt: TGTGCCAGCAGTCCCGGGGATTGGGGTAATTCACCCCTCCACTTT

clone_size: NA
j_call: TRBJ1-6
d_call: NA
v_call: TRBV28
cdr3_aa: CASRGDNSPLHF
cdr3_nt: TGTGCCAGCCGGGGGGATAATTCACCCCTCCACTTT

clone_size: NA
j_call: TRBJ2-1
d_call: TRBD2
v_call: TRBV29-1
cdr3_aa: CSVETGLRGVSYNEQFF
cdr3_nt: TGCAGCGTTGAAACGGGGTTGCGGGGGGTATCCTACAATGAGCAGTTCTTC

clone_size: NA
j_call: TRBJ2-6
d_call: TRBD1
v_call: TRBV28
cdr3_aa: CASRTGTGNSGANVLTF
cdr3_nt: TGTGCCAGCAGGACCGGGACAGGAAACTCTGGGGCCAACGTCCTGACTTTC

clone_size: few
j_call: TRBJ2-7
d_call: TRBD2
v_call: TRBV4-3
cdr3_aa: CASSQERGAYEQYF
cdr3_nt: TGCGCCAGCAGCCAAGAGCGGGGGGCCTACGAGCAGTACTTC

clone_size: NA
j_call: TRBJ1-1
d_call: TRBD1
v_call: TRBV5-6
cdr3_aa: CASSLVVDRALGHPEAFF
cdr3_nt: TGTGCCAGCAGCTTGGTGGTCGACAGGGCCTTGGGACACCCAGAAGCTTTCTTT

clone_size: NA
j_call: TRBJ1-6
d_call: TRBD1
v_call: TRBV28
cdr3_aa: CASSRQGVNSPLHF
cdr3_nt: TGTGCCAGCAGTCGACAGGGGGTGAATTCACCCCTCCACTTT

clone_size: NA
j_call: TRBJ2-5
d_call: NA
v_call: TRBV9
cdr3_aa: CASSVQGTETQYF
cdr3_nt: TGTGCCAGCAGCGTACAGGGGACGGAGACCCAGTACTTC

clone_size: few
j_call: TRBJ1-1
d_call: NA
v_call: TRBV6-5
cdr3_aa: CASSYGGAHTEAFF
cdr3_nt: TGTGCCAGCAGTTACGGGGGGGCCCACACTGAAGCTTTCTTT

clone_size: once
j_call: TRBJ1-1
d_call: NA
v_call: TRBV27
cdr3_aa: CASSPATGMGNTEAFF
cdr3_nt: TGTGCCAGCAGTCCGGCCACAGGGATGGGGAACACTGAAGCTTTCTTT

clone_size: NA
j_call: TRBJ1-1
d_call: TRBD1
v_call: TRBV5-1
cdr3_aa: CASSLAEGQGTEAFF
cdr3_nt: TGCGCCAGCAGCTTGGCCGAGGGACAGGGGACTGAAGCTTTCTTT

clone_size: NA
j_call: TRBJ2-1
d_call: NA
v_call: TRBV27
cdr3_aa: CASSSSPGYNEQFF
cdr3_nt: TGTGCCAGCAGTTCAAGTCCGGGGTACAATGAGCAGTTCTTC

clone_size: NA
j_call: TRBJ2-2
d_call: NA
v_call: TRBV27
cdr3_aa: CASSLGRGKPGELFF
cdr3_nt: TGTGCCAGCAGTTTGGGAAGAGGGAAACCCGGGGAGCTGTTTTTT

clone_size: NA
j_call: TRBJ1-1
d_call: TRBD1
v_call: TRBV6-4
cdr3_aa: CASSEDRGASEAFF
cdr3_nt: TGTGCCAGCAGTGAGGACAGGGGAGCCTCTGAAGCTTTCTTT

clone_size: NA
j_call: TRBJ2-7
d_call: TRBD1
v_call: TRBV6-1
cdr3_aa: CASSQETGLPYEQYF
cdr3_nt: TGTGCCAGCAGTCAGGAGACAGGGCTTCCCTACGAGCAGTACTTC

clone_size: NA
j_call: TRBJ2-5
d_call: NA
v_call: TRBV23-1
cdr3_aa: CASSQSITGTRFQETQYF
cdr3_nt: TGCGCCAGCAGTCAATCGATAACAGGGACCAGATTCCAAGAGACCCAGTACTTC

clone_size: NA
j_call: TRBJ2-1
d_call: NA
v_call: TRBV4-3
cdr3_aa: CASSQDETGTYNEQFF
cdr3_nt: TGCGCCAGCAGCCAAGATGAAACAGGGACCTACAATGAGCAGTTCTTC

clone_size: NA
j_call: TRBJ1-4
d_call: TRBD1
v_call: TRBV15
cdr3_aa: CATSRDLRDRENEKLFF
cdr3_nt: TGTGCCACCAGCAGAGATCTCAGGGACAGGGAAAATGAAAAACTGTTTTTT

clone_size: NA
j_call: TRBJ1-6
d_call: NA
v_call: TRBV18
cdr3_aa: CASSPPGGRRDSPLHF
cdr3_nt: TGTGCCAGCTCACCACCCGGGGGGCGCCGGGATTCACCCCTCCACTTT

clone_size: NA
j_call: TRBJ2-2
d_call: NA
v_call: TRBV29-1
cdr3_aa: CSARETGELFF
cdr3_nt: TGCAGCGCCAGGGAAACCGGGGAGCTGTTTTTT

clone_size: few
j_call: TRBJ1-1
d_call: NA
v_call: TRBV10-3
cdr3_aa: CAISARENTEAFF
cdr3_nt: TGTGCCATCAGTGCCCGGGAAAACACTGAAGCTTTCTTT

clone_size: few
j_call: TRBJ1-1
d_call: NA
v_call: TRBV4-3
cdr3_aa: CASMGRSRDTEAFF
cdr3_nt: TGCGCCAGCATGGGTAGGTCCAGGGACACTGAAGCTTTCTTT

clone_size: once
j_call: TRBJ1-3
d_call: TRBD1
v_call: TRBV13
cdr3_aa: CASSSDRAGTIYF
cdr3_nt: TGTGCCAGCAGCTCAGACAGGGCCGGCACCATATATTTT

clone_size: NA
j_call: TRBJ2-3
d_call: TRBD2
v_call: TRBV10-3
cdr3_aa: CAISLAGGHGDTQYF
cdr3_nt: TGTGCCATCAGTCTAGCGGGGGGGCATGGAGATACGCAGTATTTT

clone_size: NA
j_call: TRBJ1-1
d_call: NA
v_call: TRBV29-1
cdr3_aa: CSVEPSAGLNTEAFF
cdr3_nt: TGCAGCGTTGAACCCTCCGCAGGCTTGAACACTGAAGCTTTCTTT

clone_size: NA
j_call: TRBJ1-1
d_call: NA
v_call: TRBV13
cdr3_aa: CASSQGRGAMNTEAFF
cdr3_nt: TGTGCCAGCAGCCAAGGGCGGGGGGCGATGAACACTGAAGCTTTCTTT

clone_size: NA
j_call: TRBJ1-4
d_call: NA
v_call: TRBV18
cdr3_aa: CASSPQGRIGEKLFF
cdr3_nt: TGTGCCAGCTCCCCCCAGGGGCGGATTGGCGAAAAACTGTTTTTT

clone_size: NA
j_call: TRBJ2-5
d_call: TRBD2
v_call: TRBV7-9
cdr3_aa: CASSPGTSGGPTGETQYF
cdr3_nt: TGTGCCAGCAGCCCAGGGACTAGCGGGGGGCCCACTGGAGAGACCCAGTACTTC

clone_size: NA
j_call: TRBJ2-2
d_call: NA
v_call: TRBV2
cdr3_aa: CASSDSGTGELFF
cdr3_nt: TGTGCCAGCAGTGACTCGGGGACCGGGGAGCTGTTTTTT

clone_size: few
j_call: TRBJ2-5
d_call: TRBD1
v_call: TRBV29-1
cdr3_aa: CSPAPGQEQETQYF
cdr3_nt: TGCAGCCCTGCCCCCGGACAGGAACAAGAGACCCAGTACTTC

clone_size: NA
j_call: TRBJ2-7
d_call: TRBD1
v_call: TRBV5-1
cdr3_aa: CASSETGARVGEQYF
cdr3_nt: TGCGCCAGCAGCGAAACAGGGGCCCGGGTGGGGGAGCAGTACTTC

clone_size: NA
j_call: TRBJ1-1
d_call: TRBD1
v_call: TRBV7-7
cdr3_aa: CASSIDRGNTEAFF
cdr3_nt: TGTGCCAGCAGCATAGACAGGGGGAACACTGAAGCTTTCTTT

clone_size: NA
j_call: TRBJ1-1
d_call: TRBD1
v_call: TRBV5-1
cdr3_aa: CASSFSATGGTEAFF
cdr3_nt: TGCGCCAGCAGCTTCTCGGCGACAGGGGGCACTGAAGCTTTCTTT

clone_size: NA
j_call: TRBJ1-2
d_call: NA
v_call: TRBV11-2
cdr3_aa: CASSLVGAVEYGYTF
cdr3_nt: TGTGCCAGCAGCTTAGTTGGGGCTGTAGAGTATGGCTACACCTTC